This TCR beta chain is drawn from a study of blood T cell repertoires in COVID-19. In the study overall: Sample material is recorded as cDNA or gDNA derived from T cells, B-cell-depleted T cells, or PBMCs.

Trimming cost V 3 bases and J 5 bases, with 10 bases left between them. The CDR3 runs 13 residues. Original analysis: Counts of nucleated cells, estimated from reference gene primer amplification, were obtained. TCRdb's copy holds only in-frame clones and misses some; the assay was immunoSEQ multiplex PCR. Clone size and V and J calls were adopted from that table, with D and trimming inferred from the DNA. Of 40,000 or so clones in the sample, almost 90% are singletons; the top ten hold about 13%. The rearrangement uses TRBV12-3 or TRBV12-4 and TRBJ1-2; a possible D gene is TRBD1 (5 bases). This sequence was found in a human donor in a cohort sampled during active COVID-19. Input material: peripheral blood. The CDR3 sequence: CASSFSGVYGYTF. CDR3 sequence (DNA): TGTGCCAGCAGTTTCTCGGGGGTTTATGGCTACACCTTC.